The clone carrying this T cell receptor (beta chain) was recorded once. Its antigen is unidentified. Measured with immunoSEQ multiplex PCR; TCRdb has only the in-frame clones, and not every one. The sample holds some 2,500,000 clones, about nine tenths seen once. The data derive from a study of shared clonotypes between healthy human individuals. Study-wide results and limits: About 5% of naive CD4 clonotypes were shared across a few donors. Generally, naive subsets (rather than memory subsets) showed larger estimated richness.

The sample comprised naive CD4+ T cells from PBMCs. As for subset: CD45RA+ positively selected. The source is a man between 18 and 35 years old in good health. Some clones in this sample may be carry-over from other donors' samples.

The CDR3 nucleotides are TGTGCCAGCAGCTTAACAGGGAGGATCTATGGCTACACCTTC. Encoded protein: CASSLTGRIYGYTF. The chain employs TRBV5-4 and TRBJ1-2, with D tentatively TRBD1 (6 bases). The CDR3 has 14 amino acids. Per the germline V gene, CDR1 is SGHNT and CDR2 is YYREEE (reference sequence). The V gene lost 2 bases and the J gene lost 4 bases, with 12 bases spanning the gap.